This TCR beta chain was recorded in a study of CD8+CD57+ T cells in acquired aplastic anemia. Study details: Quantities of DNA derived from sorted CD4+ and CD8+ cells averaged approximately 3 ug. Findings and limits, study-wide: About 29 CD8+ CDR3 sequences occurred in both the patients and the controls. Patients showed no significant difference from controls in CD8+ Simpson's diversity.

To note about this clonotype: Antigen: not known.

The template for TCR beta VDJ and CDR3 sequence profiling was genomic DNA. TCRdb itself ran the reads through MiXCR, one entry per CDR3 protein. This sample yields more than 150,000 distinct CDR3 sequences, of which around 50% are seen a single time; roughly 13% belongs to the top ten. CD8+CD57+ cell expansion had been shown by flow cytometry in patients chosen for sequencing. Each patient gave a blood sample that was collected before any therapy had been received. The sequence was obtained from a human donor with aplastic anemia. Specimen: sorted CD4+, CD8+, or CD8+CD57+ T cells (not recorded which) from PBMCs.

The CDR3 DNA reads TGCAGTGTAGCGGGGACGCAGTATTTT. This gives the protein CSVAGTQYF. The rearrangement uses TRBV20-1 and TRBJ2-3; 8 nucleotides align to TRBD2. Germline V gives CDR1 DFQATT, CDR2 SNEGSKA (reference sequence). This CDR3 has 9 residues. The J segment lost 9 bases and the V segment lost 7 bases, leaving 0 bases of the junction unmatched.